This T cell receptor (beta chain) was observed in a study of T cell responses to AZD1222 COVID-19 vaccine. As for the study in general: Pooling was applied to second doses at about 4 or about 12 weeks. The study, taken as a whole, reports: In the spike-specific TCR repertoire, nearly half reportedly target unmutated variant regions. Spike-specific TCR breadth and depth rose after two AZD1222 doses.

The CDR3 totals 13 residues. Germline CDR1 reads SGHTA; CDR2 reads FQGTGA. Trimming shortened V by 5 bases and J by 1 base, and 8 bases separated the two germline ends. Produced via immunoSEQ multiplex PCR; TCRdb's table is partial and in-frame only. Here the sample spans 150,000 to 200,000 clones, 85% to 95% being singletons. Worth noting for this clone: What it recognizes is unknown.

This sequence was found in an adult in good health. The J gene is TRBJ1-1, the V gene TRBV7-3; a possible D gene is TRBD1 (5 bases). The sequencing used peripheral blood, collected on day 0 of AZD1222 vaccination. CDR3 nucleotides: TGTGCCAGCAGCCGCACAGGGAACACTGAAGCTTTCTTT. Its translation is CASSRTGNTEAFF.